The rows below give T cell receptor beta chains drawn from one sample of a study of cytomegalovirus exposure and HLA in healthy donors. Repertoires were generated with immunoSEQ multiplex PCR, while TCRdb's copy carries only in-frame clones and drops some. The sample gives about 170,000 clones, approximately 80% of which show up once; 4.9% is in the top ten. The sequencing input was PBMCs. The receptors come from a woman in her late teens or twenties in good health and CMV-seropositive. CDR3s include the opening cysteine and the closing phenylalanine or tryptophan. The D gene is left open where the match is weak. Size tells how often a clone was seen (once, few, many) or the class of an expanded clone, and some rows leave it out.

v_gene	j_gene	d_gene	abundance	CDR3nt	CDR3aa
TRBV5-1	TRBJ2-3	NA	few	TGCGCCAGCAGCTTGGAAGGCGGAGATACGCAGTATTTT	CASSLEGGDTQYF
TRBV5-4	TRBJ1-2	NA	few	TGTGCCAGCAGCTTGTCAGGGTACGGCTACACCTTC	CASSLSGYGYTF
TRBV6-6	TRBJ1-5	TRBD1	NA	TGTGCCAGCAGTAACGACAGGGGCGAGAGCAATCAGCCCCAGCATTTT	CASSNDRGESNQPQHF
TRBV27	TRBJ2-5	TRBD2	NA	TGTGCCAGCAGTTTGCGCCGGGGGGTAGCGGGGTACCAAGAGACCCAGTACTTC	CASSLRRGVAGYQETQYF
TRBV7-9	TRBJ2-2	NA	NA	TGTGCCAGCAGCGACCGGGACACCCGCCTGTCGAACACCGGGGAGCTGTTTTTT	CASSDRDTRLSNTGELFF
TRBV4-3	TRBJ2-3	TRBD2	NA	TGCGCCAGCAGCCAAGTTAATAGCGGGGGACACACAGATACGCAGTATTTT	CASSQVNSGGHTDTQYF
TRBV28	TRBJ2-5	TRBD2	NA	TGTGCCAGCAGTCCCTCTGGGCGGGGGGATGAAGAGACCCAGTACTTC	CASSPSGRGDEETQYF
TRBV6-5	TRBJ2-1	NA	NA	TGTGCCAGCAGTTACTCCCTCTTCTACAATGAGCAGTTCTTC	CASSYSLFYNEQFF
TRBV7-6	TRBJ2-3	TRBD2	NA	TGTGCCAGCAGCTTAGCGCGGGGGACCCCTGGCACAGATACGCAGTATTTT	CASSLARGTPGTDTQYF
TRBV27	TRBJ1-1	TRBD1	NA	TGTGCCAGCAGGCCCGGACAGGGCTCTGAAGCTTTCTTT	CASRPGQGSEAFF
TRBV2	TRBJ2-5	NA	NA	TGTGCCAGCAGACGACAGACACAAGAGACCCAGTACTTC	CASRRQTQETQYF
TRBV7-2	TRBJ1-1	TRBD1	NA	TGTGCCAGCAGCTTAGTGTACAGGGGGAACACTGAAGCTTTCTTT	CASSLVYRGNTEAFF
TRBV9	TRBJ2-3	NA	NA	TGTGCCAGCAGCGTTGGCGGGGAGGGCACAGATACGCAGTATTTT	CASSVGGEGTDTQYF
TRBV5-6	TRBJ2-2	TRBD2	NA	TGTGCCAGCAGCTCCGGGGGGACCGGGGAGCTGTTTTTT	CASSSGGTGELFF
TRBV6-5	TRBJ2-7	NA	NA	TGTGCCAGCAGCTGGGGCAGCTACGAGCAGTACTTC	CASSWGSYEQYF
TRBV27	TRBJ1-3	NA	NA	TGTGCCAGCAGTGAACTAGGCGCGGGCCCCTCTGGAAACACCATATATTTT	CASSELGAGPSGNTIYF
TRBV6-6	TRBJ1-5	NA	once	TGTGCCAGCAGTTACTGGGGGGATAGCAATCAGCCCCAGCATTTT	CASSYWGDSNQPQHF
TRBV28	TRBJ2-7	TRBD1	NA	TGTGCCAGCAGAGGGGGGGGGACAGGGTTTACCGAGCAGTACTTC	CASRGGGTGFTEQYF
TRBV9	TRBJ2-3	NA	once	TGTGCCGGAAAGCGTGATACGCAGTATTTT	CAGKRDTQYF
TRBV28	TRBJ2-5	TRBD1	NA	TGTGCCAGCAGTTTAGACAGGGGGCAAGAGACCCAGTACTTC	CASSLDRGQETQYF
TRBV27	TRBJ2-7	NA	NA	TGTGCCAGCAGTTTGGGTGGGGAGAGGGAGCAGTACTTC	CASSLGGEREQYF
TRBV9	TRBJ1-2	NA	NA	TGTGCCAGCAGCGTAGGGACTGGGATTTACGGCTACACCTTC	CASSVGTGIYGYTF
TRBV19	TRBJ1-5	NA	NA	TGTGCCAGTAATCGGTTGAGGGATGATCAGCCCCAGCATTTT	CASNRLRDDQPQHF
TRBV7-6	TRBJ2-2	NA	few	TGTGCCAGCAGGACGAGGCCTGGGACCGGGGAGCTGTTTTTT	CASRTRPGTGELFF
TRBV10-3	TRBJ2-1	TRBD2	NA	TGTGCCACCCAGGGACTAGCGGGGGTACCCTCCTACAATGAGCAGTTCTTC	CATQGLAGVPSYNEQFF
TRBV7-3	TRBJ2-3	NA	once	TGTGCCAGCAGCGACGATGGAGGCACAGATACGCAGTATTTT	CASSDDGGTDTQYF
TRBV18	TRBJ2-1	TRBD2	NA	TGTGCCAGCTCACCACGGGCGGCTCCTAGCGGGGGGTCTGAGCAGTTCTTC	CASSPRAAPSGGSEQFF
TRBV4-3	TRBJ2-1	TRBD1	once	TGCGCCAGCAGCCAGATCACGCCAGGGGGTTGGGTATCCAATGAGCAGTTCTTC	CASSQITPGGWVSNEQFF
TRBV25-1	TRBJ1-3	NA	once	TGTGCCAGCAGTTCGACCAGGGTCTCTGGAAACACCATATATTTT	CASSSTRVSGNTIYF
TRBV19	TRBJ1-2	NA	NA	TGTGCCAGTAGTATAGATCGTGAGGTCACTAACTATGGCTACACCTTC	CASSIDREVTNYGYTF
TRBV7-2	TRBJ2-2	TRBD1	few	TGTGCCAGCAGCCCACGACAGGGTGGTGAGCTGTTTTTT	CASSPRQGGELFF
TRBV15	TRBJ1-4	NA	NA	TGTGCCACCAGTAGACCGATGGGGAGAACTAATGAAAAACTGTTTTTT	CATSRPMGRTNEKLFF
TRBV4-3	TRBJ2-7	NA	NA	TGCGCCAGCAGCCAAGATCTACTCTCCTACGAGCAGTACTTC	CASSQDLLSYEQYF
TRBV30	TRBJ2-4	NA	NA	TGTGCCTGGTCGGATCAGCTAGCCAAAAACAGTCAGTACTTC	CAWSDQLAKNSQYF
TRBV27	TRBJ2-2	NA	NA	TGTGCCAGCAGTTTAGGGATCGCTGGCAGGGCACTGTTTTTT	CASSLGIAGRALFF
TRBV4-3	TRBJ2-7	TRBD1	NA	TGCGCCAGCAGCCAGTACAGGGGGGCGAACTACGAGCAGTACTTC	CASSQYRGANYEQYF
TRBV4-1	TRBJ1-5	TRBD1	NA	TGCGCCAGCAGCCACCAAGAACAGGGGCGCGGCAATCAGCCCCAGCATTTT	CASSHQEQGRGNQPQHF
TRBV19	TRBJ1-1	NA	NA	TGTGCCACGACGGGACAGAACACTGAAGCTTTCTTT	CATTGQNTEAFF
TRBV6-5	TRBJ2-7	TRBD1	NA	TGTGCCAGCAGCTCCGGGACAGGGTTAAACGAGCAGTACTTC	CASSSGTGLNEQYF
TRBV10-3	TRBJ2-3	TRBD2	NA	TGTGCCGCGATAGCGGGGGGGCCGACAGATACGCAGTATTTT	CAAIAGGPTDTQYF
TRBV25-1	TRBJ2-7	NA	NA	TGTGCCAGCAGCCCACAGGGGAGGTACGAGCAGTACTTC	CASSPQGRYEQYF
TRBV18	TRBJ2-3	NA	NA	TGTGCCAGCTCACCCGACTCTAGCGCAGATACGCAGTATTTT	CASSPDSSADTQYF
TRBV29-1	TRBJ1-2	NA	NA	TGCAGCGTTGAAGTGGGGGGTGGCTACACCTTC	CSVEVGGGYTF
TRBV27	TRBJ1-4	NA	few	TGTGCCAGCAGGCCTCCAGGGGACACAACAAGGGAAAAACTGTTTTTT	CASRPPGDTTREKLFF
TRBV5-6	TRBJ1-3	TRBD1	few	TGTGCCAGCAGGGAAACCGGGACAGGGAAGTTGAACACCATATATTTT	CASRETGTGKLNTIYF
TRBV15	TRBJ2-7	NA	NA	TGTGCCACCAGCAGAGATAGGGGTTCCTACGAGCAGTACTTC	CATSRDRGSYEQYF